This TCR beta chain was documented in a study of control samples from healthy donors and cancer patients. The CDR3 runs 14 residues. Germline lookup yields CDR1 KGHSH and CDR2 LQKENI. Trimming took 0 bases from V and 10 from J, leaving 13 bases between them. Only in-frame clones appear in the TCRdb table, and some are missing; sequencing was by immunoSEQ multiplex PCR. The sample includes roughly 59,000 clones, around 90% of them seen just once. This sequence joins TRBV18 and TRBJ1-3; no clear D gene. The sample was PBMCs. This receptor was obtained from a middle-aged man with colorectal cancer. The DNA for the CDR3 is TGTGCCAGCTCACCACCCACCCGCGAACGTACCATATATTTT. As protein: CASSPPTRERTIYF.